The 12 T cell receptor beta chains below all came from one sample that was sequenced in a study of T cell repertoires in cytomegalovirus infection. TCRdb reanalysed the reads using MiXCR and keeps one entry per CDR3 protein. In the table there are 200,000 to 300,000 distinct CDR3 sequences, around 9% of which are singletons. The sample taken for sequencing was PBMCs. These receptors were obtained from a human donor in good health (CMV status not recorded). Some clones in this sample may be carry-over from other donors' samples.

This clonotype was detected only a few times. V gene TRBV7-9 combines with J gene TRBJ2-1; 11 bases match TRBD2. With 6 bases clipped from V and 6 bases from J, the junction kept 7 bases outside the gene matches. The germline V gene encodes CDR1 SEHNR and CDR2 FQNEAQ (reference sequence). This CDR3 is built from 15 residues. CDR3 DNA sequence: TGTGCCAGCAGGTACTCCGGGACTAGCGGCAATGAGCAGTTCTTC. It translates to CASRYSGTSGNEQFF. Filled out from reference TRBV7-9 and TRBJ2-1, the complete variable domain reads DTGVSQNPRHKITKRGQNVTFRCDPISEHNRLYWYRQTLGQGPEFLTYFQNEAQLEKSRLLSDRFSAERPKGSFSTLEIQRTEQGDSAMYLCASRYSGTSGNEQFFGPGTRLTVL.

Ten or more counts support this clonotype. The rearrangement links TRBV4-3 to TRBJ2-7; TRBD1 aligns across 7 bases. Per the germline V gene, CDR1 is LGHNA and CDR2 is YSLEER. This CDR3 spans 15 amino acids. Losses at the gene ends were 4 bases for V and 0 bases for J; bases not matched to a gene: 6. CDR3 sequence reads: CASSLDRVSSYEQYF. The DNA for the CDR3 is TGCGCCAGCAGCCTCGACAGGGTTAGCTCCTACGAGCAGTACTTC.

CDR3 region: CASRTQVTSNEKLFF. In DNA, the CDR3 is TGCGCCAGCCGAACGCAGGTGACTTCTAATGAAAAACTGTTTTTT. This sequence joins TRBV5-1 and TRBJ1-4; D unresolved. There are 15 residues in the CDR3. Germline V gene data show CDR1 as SGHRS and CDR2 as YFSETQ. V was cut by 7 bases and J by 3 bases, with 16 bases left in between. Complete variable domain (other parts from reference TRBV5-1 and TRBJ1-4): KAGVTQTPRYLIKTRGQQVTLSCSPISGHRSVSWYQQTPGQGLQFLFEYFSETQRNKGNFPGRFSGRQFSNSRSEMNVSTLELGDSALYLCASRTQVTSNEKLFFGSGTQLSVL.

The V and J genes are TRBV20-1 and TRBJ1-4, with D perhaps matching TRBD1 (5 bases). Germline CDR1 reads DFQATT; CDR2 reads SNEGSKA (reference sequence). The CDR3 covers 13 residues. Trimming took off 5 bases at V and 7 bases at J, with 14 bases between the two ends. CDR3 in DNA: TGCAGTGCTTCACGGGGCGCGAGTGAAAAACTGTTTTTT. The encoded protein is CSASRGASEKLFF.

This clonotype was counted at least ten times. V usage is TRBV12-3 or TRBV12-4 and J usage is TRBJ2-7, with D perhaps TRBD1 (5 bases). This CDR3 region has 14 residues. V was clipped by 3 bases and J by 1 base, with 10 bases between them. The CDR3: CASSFRAGSYEQYF. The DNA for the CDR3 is TGTGCCAGCAGTTTCAGGGCAGGGTCCTACGAGCAGTACTTC.

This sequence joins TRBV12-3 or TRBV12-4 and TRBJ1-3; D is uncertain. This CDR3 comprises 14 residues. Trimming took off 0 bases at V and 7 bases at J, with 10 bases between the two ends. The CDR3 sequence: CASSLASARNTIYF. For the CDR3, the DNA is TGTGCCAGCAGTTTAGCGTCCGCCCGCAACACCATATATTTT.

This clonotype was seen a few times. The CDR3 protein is CASSFQRGQPQHF. As DNA, the CDR3 is TGTGCCAGCAGCTTTCAAAGGGGCCAGCCCCAGCATTTT. The chain recombines TRBV7-9 with TRBJ1-5; possible D gene TRBD1, 5 bases. Germline V gene data show CDR1 as SEHNR and CDR2 as FQNEAQ (reference sequence). V was clipped by 3 bases and J by 7 bases, with 10 bases between them. This CDR3 contains 13 residues.

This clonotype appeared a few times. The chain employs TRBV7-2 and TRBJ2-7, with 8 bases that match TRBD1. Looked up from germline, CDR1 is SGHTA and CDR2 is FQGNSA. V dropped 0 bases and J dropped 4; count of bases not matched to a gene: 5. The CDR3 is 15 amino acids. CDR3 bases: TGTGCCAGCAGCTTAGCGGTACAGGGGGGTTACGAGCAGTACTTC. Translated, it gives CASSLAVQGGYEQYF. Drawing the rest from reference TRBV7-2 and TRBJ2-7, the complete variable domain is GAGVSQSPSNKVTEKGKDVELRCDPISGHTALYWYRQSLGQGLEFLIYFQGNSAPDKSGLPSDRFSAERTGGSVSTLTIQRTQQEDSAVYLCASSLAVQGGYEQYFGPGTRLTVT.

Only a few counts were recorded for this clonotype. The CDR3 loop reads CASSLSERYEQYF. In DNA, the CDR3 is TGTGCCAGCAGCTTATCAGAGCGATACGAGCAGTACTTC. The chain links TRBV7-6 to TRBJ2-7; D unclear. The germline V gene has CDR1 SGHVS and CDR2 FNYEAQ. V dropped 2 bases and J dropped 4 bases, with 9 bases sitting between them. This CDR3 region has 13 residues.

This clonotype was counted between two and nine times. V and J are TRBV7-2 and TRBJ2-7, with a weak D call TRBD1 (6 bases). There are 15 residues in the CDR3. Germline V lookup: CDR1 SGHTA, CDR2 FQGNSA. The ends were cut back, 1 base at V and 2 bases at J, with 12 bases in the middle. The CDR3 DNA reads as TGTGCCAGCAGCTTAGTCTGGGGGCGGACCTACGAGCAGTACTTC. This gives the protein CASSLVWGRTYEQYF. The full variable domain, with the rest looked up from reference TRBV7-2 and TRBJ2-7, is GAGVSQSPSNKVTEKGKDVELRCDPISGHTALYWYRQSLGQGLEFLIYFQGNSAPDKSGLPSDRFSAERTGGSVSTLTIQRTQQEDSAVYLCASSLVWGRTYEQYFGPGTRLTVT.

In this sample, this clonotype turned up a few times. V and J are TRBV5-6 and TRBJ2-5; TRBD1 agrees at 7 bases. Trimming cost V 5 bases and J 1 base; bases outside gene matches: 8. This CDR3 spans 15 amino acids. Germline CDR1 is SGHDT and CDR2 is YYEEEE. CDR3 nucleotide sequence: TGTGCCAGCAGTCAGGACAGGAGAACCCAAGAGACCCAGTACTTC. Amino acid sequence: CASSQDRRTQETQYF.

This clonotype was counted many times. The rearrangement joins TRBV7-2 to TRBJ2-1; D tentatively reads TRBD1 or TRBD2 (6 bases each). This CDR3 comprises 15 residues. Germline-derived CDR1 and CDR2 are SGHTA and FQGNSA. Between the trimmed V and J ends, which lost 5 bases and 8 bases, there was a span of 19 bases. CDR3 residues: CASSPGALPLDEQFF. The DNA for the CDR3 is TGTGCCAGCAGCCCGGGGGCGCTACCCTTGGATGAGCAGTTCTTC.